One sample yielded the 14 T cell receptor beta chains listed below, sequenced in a study of cytomegalovirus exposure and HLA in healthy donors (dated by TCRdb to 2017 to 2019). Library preparation used the immunoSEQ multiplex PCR assay. For the multiplex PCR, a mixture combining 60 forward primers for TCR Vbeta segments and 13 reverse primers for TCR Jbeta segments was used. This immuneACCESS table, as held by TCRdb, lists in-frame sequences with V and J called but not all clones. Of the missing ones, under half trace to an unresolved V gene in checked studies; the others have no known cause. This sample is represented by roughly 120,000 clones; about 70% of them were singletons. The ten biggest clones cover around 0.9% of the sample. Sequenced sample: PBMCs. Receptors were obtained from a young woman in good health and CMV-seronegative.

This chain connects TRBV6-5 to TRBJ1-2; 7 positions agree with TRBD1. V was pared by 6 bases and J by 3 bases, with 7 bases of the junction left unmatched. Germline V CDR1 and CDR2: MNHEY, SVGAGI. The CDR3 loop spans 14 amino acids. CDR3 loop: CASRGQTGDYGYTF. Written as DNA, the CDR3 is TGTGCCAGCAGGGGACAGACGGGCGACTATGGCTACACCTTC.

V is TRBV6-6 and J is TRBJ1-1, with 9 bases that match TRBD1. J gave up 7 bases and V 0 bases, and 9 bases lay outside the gene matches. Germline CDR1 MNHNY, CDR2 SVGAGI (reference sequence). CDR3 length equals 16 residues. CDR3 loop: CASSYSLQGATGEAFF. The CDR3 region has the DNA TGTGCCAGCAGTTACTCTTTACAGGGGGCTACGGGTGAAGCTTTCTTT.

There are a few counts of this clone. The chain has TRBV5-6 and TRBJ1-5, with TRBD1 as a possible D gene (5 bases). The V gene lost 0 bases and the J gene lost 2 bases, with 12 bases spanning the gap. The CDR3 runs 16 residues. In germline, CDR1 is SGHDT, CDR2 YYEEEE. The DNA for the CDR3 is TGTGCCAGCAGCTTGGCCGGCAGGGTGGGCAATCAGCCCCAGCATTTT. Its protein product is CASSLAGRVGNQPQHF.

The V gene is TRBV19, the J gene TRBJ2-7; maybe TRBD1 (6 bases). Germline values: CDR1 LNHDA, CDR2 SQIVND (reference sequence). V was shortened by 4 bases and J by 0 bases, with 10 bases between the two germline ends. The CDR3 covers 14 residues. CDR3 sequence: CASSKGHNSYEQYF. For the CDR3, the DNA is TGTGCCAGTAGTAAGGGACATAACTCCTACGAGCAGTACTTC.

The chain carries TRBV7-9 and TRBJ1-3; D uncertain. The CDR3 has 13 residues. V was clipped by 5 bases and J by 6 bases, with 11 bases between them. Germline V gene lookup returns CDR1 SEHNR and CDR2 FQNEAQ (reference sequence). Here the CDR3 DNA reads TGTGCCAGCAGCCTGGGCCTCGTAAACACCATATATTTT. Translating it yields CASSLGLVNTIYF.

The rearrangement uses TRBV6-5 and TRBJ2-3; 7 nucleotides line up with TRBD1. The CDR3 runs 16 residues. Germline V gene sequence: CDR1 MNHEY, CDR2 SVGAGI. Trimming took 4 bases from V and 0 from J; bases not matched to a gene: 7. In nucleotides, the CDR3 is TGTGCCAGCAGTTCGACACAGGGGCCTAGCACAGATACGCAGTATTTT. It is translated as CASSSTQGPSTDTQYF.

The rearrangement links TRBV30 to TRBJ1-1; D not resolved. Germline V gives CDR1 GTSNPN, CDR2 SVGIG (reference sequence). The V end lost 0 bases, the J end lost 6 bases, and 11 bases lay between the germline ends. This CDR3 region has 13 residues. The CDR3 coding sequence is TGTGCCTGGAGTGTATTTCTACTTCCTGAAGCTTTCTTT. It codes for CAWSVFLLPEAFF.

The chain links TRBV5-6 to TRBJ1-6; tentative D call: TRBD1 (5 bases). Germline assignment: CDR1 SGHDT and CDR2 YYEEEE. The CDR3 sequence is 15 residues long. Deletions cut 6 bases from V and 0 bases from J, with 10 bases between. The DNA of the CDR3 is TGTGCCAGCACCAGAGACAGCTCCTATAATTCACCCCTCCACTTT. It is translated as CASTRDSSYNSPLHF. Full variable domain (missing parts from reference TRBV5-6 and TRBJ1-6): DAGVTQSPTHLIKTRGQQVTLRCSPKSGHDTVSWYQQALGQGPQFIFQYYEEEERQRGNFPDRFSGHQFPNYSSELNVNALLLGDSALYLCASTRDSSYNSPLHFGNGTRLTVT.

The chain's CDR3 is CASSIDPYGYTF. The CDR3 coding sequence is TGTGCCAGTAGTATAGACCCGTATGGCTACACCTTC. J is TRBJ1-2 and V is TRBV19; no clear D. Germline V lookup: CDR1 LNHDA, CDR2 SQIVND (reference sequence). This CDR3 has 12 amino acids. V was pared by 0 bases and J by 5 bases, with 4 bases between.

This rearrangement joins TRBV6-6 to TRBJ2-1; tentatively, D is TRBD2 (5 bases). CDR3 length: 16 residues. Trimming cost V 0 bases and J 10 bases, with 19 bases left between them. CDR1 MNHNY and CDR2 SVGAGI come from the germline V gene (reference sequence). The CDR3 nucleotides are TGTGCCAGCAGTTACTCGACCCGGTCCACGGGCGGGGAGCAGTTCTTC. The encoded protein is CASSYSTRSTGGEQFF.

The chain has TRBV6-4 and TRBJ2-1; maybe TRBD1 (6 bases). The CDR3 sequence is 14 residues long. Germline CDR1 MRHNA, CDR2 SNTAGT. The germline V and J ends were trimmed by 5 bases and 6 bases, with 14 bases remaining between them. The CDR3 DNA is TGTGCCAGCAGTTTACACAGGGAAGCCAATGAGCAGTTCTTC. Translating gives CASSLHREANEQFF.

V usage is TRBV5-6 and J usage is TRBJ2-2, with 7 positions matching TRBD1. V dropped 7 bases and J dropped 1; count of bases not matched to a gene: 4. The CDR3 is 14 residues long. From germline, CDR1 is SGHDT and CDR2 YYEEEE. The CDR3 loop reads CASGGQQNTGELFF. CDR3 coding DNA: TGTGCCAGCGGGGGACAGCAGAACACCGGGGAGCTGTTTTTT.

V gene TRBV5-1 combines with J gene TRBJ2-5; 8 nucleotides match TRBD2. Germline CDR1 reads SGHRS; CDR2 reads YFSETQ. V dropped 6 bases and J dropped 2; count of bases not matched to a gene: 12. CDR3 size: 16 residues. In DNA, the CDR3 is TGCGCCAGCAATCCGCGTGGGGCTAGCGGGCAAGAGACCCAGTACTTC. Its translation: CASNPRGASGQETQYF.

The CDR3 coding sequence is TGTGCCTGGAGTGTGGGCCCCAGTGAGCAGTACTTC. This encodes CAWSVGPSEQYF. The rearrangement uses TRBV30 and TRBJ2-5; D not resolved. CDR3 length equals 12 residues. Trimming removed 0 bases from V and 11 bases from J, with 13 bases in between. Germline V gives CDR1 GTSNPN, CDR2 SVGIG (reference sequence).